These 3 T cell receptor beta chains were all obtained from the same sample, sequenced in a study of T cells in Graves' hyperthyroidism and ophthalmopathy. There were TCR beta CDR3 regions amplified from RNA transcripts. The TCR CDR3 first-round RT-PCR relied on the HTBI primer set. A single record per CDR3 protein comes from TCRdb applying MiXCR to the multiplex PCR reads. This table holds some 440,000 distinct CDR3 sequences, more than 15% found once. What was sequenced was blood. These receptors were taken from a woman younger than 35 with Graves' hyperthyroidism.

V is TRBV7-3 and J is TRBJ1-6; TRBD1 is a possible D gene (5 bases). Germline lookup yields CDR1 SGHTA and CDR2 FQGTGA. With 0 bases removed from V and 12 bases from J, the gap between germline ends came to 12 bases. The CDR3 loop spans 14 amino acids. The CDR3 nucleotides read TGTGCCAGCAGCTTAACGGCCGGGGGAGGACCCCTCCACTTT. Protein sequence: CASSLTAGGGPLHF.

This clonotype was counted a few times. The chain carries TRBV4-3 and TRBJ1-2, with 8 bases lining up with TRBD1. Trimming removed 0 bases from V and 2 bases from J; junction bases left unmatched: 8. From germline, CDR1 is LGHNA and CDR2 YSLEER. This CDR3 comprises 17 residues. CDR3 amino acids: CASSQEQGVFGNYGYTF. The DNA of the CDR3 is TGCGCCAGCAGCCAAGAACAGGGGGTCTTTGGGAACTATGGCTACACCTTC.

The rearrangement links TRBV10-2 to TRBJ2-6, with D unclear. The germline gives CDR1 WSHSY, CDR2 SAAADI. The CDR3 totals 16 residues. Trimming cost V 5 bases and J 0 bases, with 11 bases left between them. In DNA, the CDR3 is TGCGCCAGCAGTATGGTGAGACACTCTGGGGCCAACGTCCTGACTTTC. Protein: CASSMVRHSGANVLTF.